This entry describes one TCR beta chain. The data derive from a study of Ad26.COV2.S vaccination and SARS-CoV-2 variants. Regarding treatment: some 19 received Ad26.COV2.S at low or high dose, single or two shots; roughly five received placebo; per-sample allocation not given. Following the first vaccine or placebo injection, samples were taken on day 63. Aged 18-55 years, donor was enrolled in Boston in about 2020. The table came from immunoSEQ multiplex PCR; TCRdb's copy has only in-frame clones and leaves some out. In the table there are roughly 700,000 clones, roughly 90% of which are singletons. Germline assignment: CDR1 KGHSH and CDR2 LQKENI. Trimming pared 3 bases from V and 0 bases from J, leaving 8 bases between. This CDR3 spans 14 amino acids.

The source is a person between 18 and 65 years old who received the Ad26.COV2.S COVID-19 vaccine or a placebo. Material: peripheral blood, obtained in a trial of Ad26.COV2.S vaccine versus placebo. The rearrangement uses TRBV18 and TRBJ2-5; no clear D gene. The CDR3 loop reads CASSPLRNQETQYF. The CDR3 coding sequence is TGTGCCAGCTCACCGCTAAGAAACCAAGAGACCCAGTACTTC.